The 6 T cell receptor beta chains given below trace back to one sample, sequenced in a study of cytomegalovirus exposure and HLA in healthy donors. The PCR used 60 Vbeta and 13 Jbeta primers. Some clones are missing from TCRdb's copy, which holds only in-frame ones; the method was immunoSEQ multiplex PCR. The table lists 250,000 to 350,000 clones, roughly 70% of them singletons. Material for sequencing was PBMCs. The source is a female donor in good health and CMV-seronegative.

Regarding this clone: This same CDR3 is encoded by further DNA sequences in the sample. The chain carries TRBV28 and TRBJ2-3; D is undetermined. Trimming cost V 8 bases and J 3 bases, with 6 bases left between them. The CDR3 consists of 11 residues. Germline V gives CDR1 MDHEN, CDR2 SYDVKM. This CDR3 reads CASSSTDTQYF. CDR3 sequence (DNA): TGTGCCAGCTCCTCTACAGATACGCAGTATTTT.

The J gene is TRBJ2-5, the V gene TRBV2, with 9 nucleotides matching TRBD2. Germline CDR1 is SNHLY and CDR2 is FYNNEI. This CDR3 spans 13 amino acids. V dropped 8 bases and J dropped 4; count of bases not matched to a gene: 5. The CDR3 sequence is CASRGREAETQYF. The CDR3 DNA sequence: TGTGCCAGCCGCGGGAGGGAGGCAGAGACCCAGTACTTC.

This sequence joins TRBV6-4 and TRBJ2-2; D is unclear. The ends were cut back, 6 bases at V and 3 bases at J, with 8 bases in the middle. CDR3 length: 13 amino acids. Per the germline V gene, CDR1 is MRHNA and CDR2 is SNTAGT. This CDR3 reads CASSAEDTGELFF. CDR3 DNA: TGTGCCAGCAGCGCGGAAGACACCGGGGAGCTGTTTTTT.

This clone was detected once. The chain has TRBV11-2 and TRBJ2-1; TRBD2 is a possible D gene (5 bases). The CDR3 extends over 17 amino acids. The V gene lost 3 bases and the J gene lost 8 bases, with 23 bases spanning the gap. CDR1 SGHAT and CDR2 FQNNGV come from the germline V gene. The CDR3 sequence is CASSLARTGSSVDEQFF. The CDR3 nucleotides are TGTGCCAGCAGCTTGGCCCGCACGGGATCAAGTGTTGATGAGCAGTTCTTC.

The genes are TRBV9 and TRBJ2-1; 7 nucleotides agree with TRBD1. The CDR3 sequence is 16 residues long. CDR1 and CDR2 (germline): SGDLS, YYNGEE. The junction had 11 bases not matched to a gene; V was cut back by 5 bases and J by 3 bases. CDR3 coding DNA: TGTGCCAGCAGTGCCCCAAGGGACAGCTACTACAATGAGCAGTTCTTC. Protein product: CASSAPRDSYYNEQFF.

This clone was recorded a few times. The chain has TRBV7-9 and TRBJ1-4; possible D gene TRBD1, 5 bases. V was clipped by 3 bases and J by 5 bases, with 13 bases between them. The CDR3 consists of 15 residues. In germline, CDR1 is SEHNR, CDR2 FQNEAQ (reference sequence). CDR3 in DNA: TGTGCCAGCAGCTTGGCAGGGAAATGGAATGAAAAACTGTTTTTT. It is translated as CASSLAGKWNEKLFF.